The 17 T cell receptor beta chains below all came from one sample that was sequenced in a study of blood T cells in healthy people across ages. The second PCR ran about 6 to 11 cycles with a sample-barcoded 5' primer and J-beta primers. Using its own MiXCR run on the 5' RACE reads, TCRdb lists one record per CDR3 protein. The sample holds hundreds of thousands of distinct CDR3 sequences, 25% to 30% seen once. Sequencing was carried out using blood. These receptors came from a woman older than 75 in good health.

The CDR3 sequence is CASSYPEPEAFF. CDR3 DNA sequence: TGTGCCAGCAGTTACCCCGAGCCTGAAGCTTTCTTT. The genes are TRBV6-2 or TRBV6-3 and TRBJ1-1; D not certain. Trimming cost V 2 bases and J 6 bases, with 7 bases left between them. Germline V gene lookup returns CDR1 MNHEY and CDR2 SVGEGT. The CDR3 is made up of 12 amino acids.

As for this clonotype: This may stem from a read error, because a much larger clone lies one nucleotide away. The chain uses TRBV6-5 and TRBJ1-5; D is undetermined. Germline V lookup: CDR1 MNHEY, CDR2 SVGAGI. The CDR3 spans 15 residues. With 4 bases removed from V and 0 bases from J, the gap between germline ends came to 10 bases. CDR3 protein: CASSLLRSSNQPQHF. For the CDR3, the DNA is TGTGCCAGCAGTTTGCTAAGGAGTAGCAATCAGCCCCAGCATTTT.

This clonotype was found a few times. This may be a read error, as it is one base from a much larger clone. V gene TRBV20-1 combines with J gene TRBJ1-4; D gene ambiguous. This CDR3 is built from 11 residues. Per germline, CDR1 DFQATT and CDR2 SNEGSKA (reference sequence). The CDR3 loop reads CRARWGEKLFF. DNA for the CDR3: TGCAGGGCTAGGTGGGGTGAAAAACTGTTTTTT.

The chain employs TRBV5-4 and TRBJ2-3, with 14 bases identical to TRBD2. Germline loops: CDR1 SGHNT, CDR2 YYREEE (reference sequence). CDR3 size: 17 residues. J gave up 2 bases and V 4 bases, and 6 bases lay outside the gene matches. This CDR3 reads CASSQRLAGGPTDTQYF. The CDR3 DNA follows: TGTGCCAGCAGCCAGAGACTAGCGGGAGGGCCCACAGATACGCAGTATTTT. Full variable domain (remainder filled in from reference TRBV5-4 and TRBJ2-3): ETGVTQSPTHLIKTRGQQVTLRCSSQSGHNTVSWYQQALGQGPQFIFQYYREEENGRGNFPPRFSGLQFPNYSSELNVNALELDDSALYLCASSQRLAGGPTDTQYFGPGTRLTVL.

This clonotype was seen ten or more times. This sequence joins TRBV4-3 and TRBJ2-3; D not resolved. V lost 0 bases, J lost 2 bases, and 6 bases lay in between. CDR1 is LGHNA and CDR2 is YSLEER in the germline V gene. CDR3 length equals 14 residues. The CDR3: CASSQDLITDTQYF. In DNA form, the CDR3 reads TGCGCCAGCAGCCAAGATCTCATCACAGATACGCAGTATTTT.

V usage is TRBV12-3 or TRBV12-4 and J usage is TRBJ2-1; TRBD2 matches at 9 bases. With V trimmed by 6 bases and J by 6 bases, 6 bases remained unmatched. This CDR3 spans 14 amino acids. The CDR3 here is CASSRSGGPNEQFF. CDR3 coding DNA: TGTGCCAGCAGCCGTAGCGGGGGACCCAATGAGCAGTTCTTC.

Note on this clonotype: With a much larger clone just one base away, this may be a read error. The CDR3 protein is CATTGIETRYF. CDR3 nucleotide sequence: TGTGCCACAACAGGGATAGAGACCCGGTACTTC. The gene calls are TRBV7-9 and TRBJ2-7, with D maybe TRBD1 (6 bases). Trimming removed 10 bases from V and 12 bases from J, with 19 bases in between. The CDR3 sequence is 11 residues long. The germline CDR1 and CDR2 sequences are SEHNR and FQNEAQ (reference sequence).

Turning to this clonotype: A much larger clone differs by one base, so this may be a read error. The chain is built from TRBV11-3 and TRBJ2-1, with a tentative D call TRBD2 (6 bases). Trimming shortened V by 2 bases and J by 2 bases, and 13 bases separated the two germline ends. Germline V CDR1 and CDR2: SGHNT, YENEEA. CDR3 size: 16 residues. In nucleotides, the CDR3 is TGTGCCAGCAGCTTAATGGCGGGGCACACCTACAATGAGCAGTTCTTC. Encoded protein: CASSLMAGHTYNEQFF.

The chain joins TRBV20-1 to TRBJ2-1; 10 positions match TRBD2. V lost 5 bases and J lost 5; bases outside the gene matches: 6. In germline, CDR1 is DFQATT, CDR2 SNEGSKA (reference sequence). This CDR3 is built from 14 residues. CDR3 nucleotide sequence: TGCAGTGCTGTAGGACTAGCGGCCAACAATGAGCAGTTCTTC. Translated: CSAVGLAANNEQFF.

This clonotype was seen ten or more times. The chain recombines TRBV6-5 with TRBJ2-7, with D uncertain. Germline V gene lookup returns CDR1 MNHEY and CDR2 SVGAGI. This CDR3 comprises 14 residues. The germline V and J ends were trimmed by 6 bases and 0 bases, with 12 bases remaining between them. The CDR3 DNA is TGTGCCAGCAGCTCCGACGGTAGCTCCTACGAGCAGTACTTC. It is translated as CASSSDGSSYEQYF.

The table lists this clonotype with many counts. Written as DNA, the CDR3 is TGCAGCGCCGGGGGACAGGGGGGTGGCTACACCTTC. As protein: CSAGGQGGGYTF. This sequence joins TRBV29-1 and TRBJ1-2; 11 bases agree with TRBD1. This CDR3 is built from 12 residues. CDR1 and CDR2 from the germline V gene are SQVTM and ANQGSEA. With V trimmed by 7 bases and J by 7 bases, 5 bases remained unmatched.

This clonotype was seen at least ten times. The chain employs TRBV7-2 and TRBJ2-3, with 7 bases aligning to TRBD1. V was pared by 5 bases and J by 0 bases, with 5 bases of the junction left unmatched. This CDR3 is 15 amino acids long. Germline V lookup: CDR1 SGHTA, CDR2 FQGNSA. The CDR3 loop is CASSPQGISTDTQYF. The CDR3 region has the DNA TGTGCCAGCAGCCCACAGGGGATTAGCACAGATACGCAGTATTTT.

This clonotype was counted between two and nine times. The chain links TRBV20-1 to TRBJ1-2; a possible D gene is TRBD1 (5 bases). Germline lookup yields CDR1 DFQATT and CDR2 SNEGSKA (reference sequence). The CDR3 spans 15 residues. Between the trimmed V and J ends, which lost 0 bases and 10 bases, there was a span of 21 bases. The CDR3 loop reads CSARDPGGPRGVYTF. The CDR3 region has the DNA TGCAGTGCTAGAGATCCAGGCGGCCCACGGGGGGTCTACACCTTC.

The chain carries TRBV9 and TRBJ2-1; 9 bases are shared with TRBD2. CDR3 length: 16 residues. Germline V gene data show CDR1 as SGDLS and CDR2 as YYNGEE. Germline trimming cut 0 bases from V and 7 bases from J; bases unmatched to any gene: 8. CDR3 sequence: CASSVASGLASNEQFF. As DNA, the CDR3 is TGTGCCAGCAGCGTAGCTTCCGGACTAGCGTCGAATGAGCAGTTCTTC.

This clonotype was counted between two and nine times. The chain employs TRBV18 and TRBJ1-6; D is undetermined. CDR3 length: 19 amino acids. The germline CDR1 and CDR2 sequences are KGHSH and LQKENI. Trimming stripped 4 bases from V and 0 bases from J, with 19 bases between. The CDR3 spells CASSQNRGRDRSYNSPLHF. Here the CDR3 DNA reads TGTGCCAGCTCACAAAACCGGGGAAGGGATCGCTCCTATAATTCACCCCTCCACTTT.

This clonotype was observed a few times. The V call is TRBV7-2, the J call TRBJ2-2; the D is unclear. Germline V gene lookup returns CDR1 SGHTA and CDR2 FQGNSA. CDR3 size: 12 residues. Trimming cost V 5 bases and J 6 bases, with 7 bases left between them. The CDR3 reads CASSPNAGELFF. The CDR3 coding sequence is TGTGCCAGCAGCCCCAATGCCGGGGAGCTGTTTTTT.

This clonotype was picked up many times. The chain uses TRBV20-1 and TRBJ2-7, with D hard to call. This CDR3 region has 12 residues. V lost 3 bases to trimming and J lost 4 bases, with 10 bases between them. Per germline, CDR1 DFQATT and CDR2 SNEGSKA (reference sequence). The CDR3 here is CSASPPPYEQYF. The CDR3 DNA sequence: TGCAGTGCTAGCCCACCACCTTACGAGCAGTACTTC.